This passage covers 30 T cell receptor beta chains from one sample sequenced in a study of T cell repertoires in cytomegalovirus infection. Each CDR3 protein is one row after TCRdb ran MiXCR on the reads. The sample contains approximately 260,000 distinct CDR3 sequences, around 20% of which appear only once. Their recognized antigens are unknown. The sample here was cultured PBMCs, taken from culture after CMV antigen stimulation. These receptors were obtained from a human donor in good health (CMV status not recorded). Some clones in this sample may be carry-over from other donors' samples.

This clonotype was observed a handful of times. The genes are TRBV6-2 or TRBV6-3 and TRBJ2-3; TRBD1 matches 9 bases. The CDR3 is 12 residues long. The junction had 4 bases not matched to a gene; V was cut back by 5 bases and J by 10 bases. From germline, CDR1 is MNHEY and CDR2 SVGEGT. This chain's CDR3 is CASSQGQGSQYF. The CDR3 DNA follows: TGTGCCAGCAGTCAGGGACAGGGATCGCAGTATTTT.

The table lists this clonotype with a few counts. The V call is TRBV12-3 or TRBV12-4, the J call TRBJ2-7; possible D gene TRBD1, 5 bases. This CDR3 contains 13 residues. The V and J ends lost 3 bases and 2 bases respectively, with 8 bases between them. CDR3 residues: CASSLTVTYEQYV. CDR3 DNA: TGTGCCAGCAGTTTGACAGTCACCTACGAGCAGTACGTC.

CDR3 loop: CASSPAGTHEQFF. In nucleotides, the CDR3 is TGTGCCAGCAGCCCAGCGGGAACGCATGAGCAGTTCTTC. The rearrangement uses TRBV6-4 and TRBJ2-1, with 7 bases identical to TRBD2. After removal of 6 bases from V and 8 bases from J, the junction contained 7 bases not matched to a gene. In germline, CDR1 is MRHNA, CDR2 SNTAGT. The CDR3 runs to 13 residues.

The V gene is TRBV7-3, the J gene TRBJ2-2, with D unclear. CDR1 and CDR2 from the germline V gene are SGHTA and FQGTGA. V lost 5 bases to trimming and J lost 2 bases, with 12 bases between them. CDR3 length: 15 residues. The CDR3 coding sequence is TGTGCCAGCAGCCCTTTGGGTGAAAACACCGGGGAGCTGTTTTTT. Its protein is CASSPLGENTGELFF.

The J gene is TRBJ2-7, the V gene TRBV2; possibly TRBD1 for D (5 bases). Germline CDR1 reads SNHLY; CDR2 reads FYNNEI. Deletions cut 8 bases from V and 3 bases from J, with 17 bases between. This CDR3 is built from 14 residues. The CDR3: CASRKDDRFYEQYV. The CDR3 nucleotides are TGTGCCAGCCGGAAAGACGACAGATTCTACGAGCAGTACGTC.

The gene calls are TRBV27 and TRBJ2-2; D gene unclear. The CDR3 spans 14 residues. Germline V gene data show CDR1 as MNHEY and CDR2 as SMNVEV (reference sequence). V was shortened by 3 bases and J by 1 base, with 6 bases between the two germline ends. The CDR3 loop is CASSFLLNTGELFF. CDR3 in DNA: TGTGCCAGCAGTTTTCTTCTGAACACCGGGGAGCTGTTTTTT.

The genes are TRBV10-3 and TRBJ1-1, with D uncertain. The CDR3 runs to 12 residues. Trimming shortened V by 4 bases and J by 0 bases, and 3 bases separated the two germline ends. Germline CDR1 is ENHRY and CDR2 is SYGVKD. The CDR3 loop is CAISGVNTEAFF. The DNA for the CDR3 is TGTGCCATCAGTGGTGTGAACACTGAAGCTTTCTTT.

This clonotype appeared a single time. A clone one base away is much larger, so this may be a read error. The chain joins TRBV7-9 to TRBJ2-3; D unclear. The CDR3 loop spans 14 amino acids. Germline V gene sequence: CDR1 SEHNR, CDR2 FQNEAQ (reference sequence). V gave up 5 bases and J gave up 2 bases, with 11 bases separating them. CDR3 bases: TGTGCCAGCAGCCTGGTACGGTTCACAGATACGCAGTATTTT. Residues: CASSLVRFTDTQYF.

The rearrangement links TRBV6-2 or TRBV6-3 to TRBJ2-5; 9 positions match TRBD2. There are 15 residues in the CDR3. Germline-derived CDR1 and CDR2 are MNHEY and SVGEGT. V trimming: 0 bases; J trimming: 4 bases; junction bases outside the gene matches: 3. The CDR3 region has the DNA TGTGCCAGCAGTTACTCGCTAGCGGGGAGAGAGACCCAGTACTTC. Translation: CASSYSLAGRETQYF.

The CDR3 reads CASSLRPGASYGYTF. CDR3 DNA sequence: TGCGCCAGCAGCCTGAGACCAGGGGCAAGCTATGGCTACACCTTC. V is TRBV5-1 and J is TRBJ1-2; maybe TRBD1 (6 bases). The CDR3 loop spans 15 amino acids. CDR1 and CDR2 (germline): SGHRS, YFSETQ. V was trimmed by 4 bases and J by 4 bases, leaving 17 bases between them.

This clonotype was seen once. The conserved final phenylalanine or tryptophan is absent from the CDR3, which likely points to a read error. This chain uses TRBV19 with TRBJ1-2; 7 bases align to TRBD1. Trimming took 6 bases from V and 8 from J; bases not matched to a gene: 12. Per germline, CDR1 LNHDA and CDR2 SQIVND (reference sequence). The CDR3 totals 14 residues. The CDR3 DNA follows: TGTGCCAGTAGAAGCGAGAAGGGGGCCGAAGGCTACACCTAC. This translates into CASRSEKGAEGYTY.

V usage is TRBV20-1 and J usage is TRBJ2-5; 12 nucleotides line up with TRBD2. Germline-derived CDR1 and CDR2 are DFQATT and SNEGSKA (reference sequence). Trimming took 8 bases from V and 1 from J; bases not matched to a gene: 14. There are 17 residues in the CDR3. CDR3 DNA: TGCAGTACATCCCTAGCGGGAGGGCCTTCGGGCCAAGAGACCCAGTACTTC. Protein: CSTSLAGGPSGQETQYF.

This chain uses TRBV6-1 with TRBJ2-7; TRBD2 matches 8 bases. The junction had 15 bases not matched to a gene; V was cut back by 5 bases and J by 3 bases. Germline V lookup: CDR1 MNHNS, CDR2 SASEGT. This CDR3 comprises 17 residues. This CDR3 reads CASSSRTSRAGVYEQYF. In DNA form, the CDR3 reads TGTGCCAGCAGTTCGAGGACTAGTCGAGCGGGAGTCTACGAGCAGTACTTC.

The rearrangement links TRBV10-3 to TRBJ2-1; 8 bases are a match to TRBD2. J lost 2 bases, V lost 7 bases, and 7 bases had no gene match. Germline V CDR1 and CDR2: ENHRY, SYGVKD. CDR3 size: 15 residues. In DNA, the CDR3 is TGTGCCATCAATAGCGGGGACGTACCCTACAATGAGCAGTTCTTC. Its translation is CAINSGDVPYNEQFF.

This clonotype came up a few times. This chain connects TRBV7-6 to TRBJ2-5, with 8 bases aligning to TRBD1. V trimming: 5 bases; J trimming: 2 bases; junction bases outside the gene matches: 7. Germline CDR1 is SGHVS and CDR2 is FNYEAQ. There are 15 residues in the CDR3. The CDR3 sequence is CASSTGRTGQETQYF. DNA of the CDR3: TGTGCCAGCAGCACAGGCCGGACAGGGCAAGAGACCCAGTACTTC.

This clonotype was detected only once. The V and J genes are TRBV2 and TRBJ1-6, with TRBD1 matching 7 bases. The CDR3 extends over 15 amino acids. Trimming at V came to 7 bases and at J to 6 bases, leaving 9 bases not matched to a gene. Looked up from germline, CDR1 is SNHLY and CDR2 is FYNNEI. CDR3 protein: CASNLQGSANSPLHF. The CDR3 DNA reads TGTGCCAGCAATCTACAGGGGTCGGCTAATTCACCCCTCCACTTT. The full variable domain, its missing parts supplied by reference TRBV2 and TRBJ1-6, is EPEVTQTPSHQVTQMGQEVILRCVPISNHLYFYWYRQILGQKVEFLVSFYNNEISEKSEIFDDQFSVERPDGSNFTLKIRSTKLEDSAMYFCASNLQGSANSPLHFGNGTRLTVT.

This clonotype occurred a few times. The DNA of the CDR3 is TGTGCCAGCAGTTTGGGGGGGTCGGAGCTGTTTTTT. This sequence encodes CASSLGGSELFF. The V and J genes are TRBV12-3 or TRBV12-4 and TRBJ2-2; 7 bases map to TRBD2. The CDR3 has 12 amino acids. J gave up 10 bases and V 3 bases, and 2 bases lay outside the gene matches.

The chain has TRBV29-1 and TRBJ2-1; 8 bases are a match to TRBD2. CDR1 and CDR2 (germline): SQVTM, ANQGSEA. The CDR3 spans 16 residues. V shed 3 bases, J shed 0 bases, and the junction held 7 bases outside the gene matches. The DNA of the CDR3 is TGCAGCGTTGACACGACTAGCGTGAGCTCCTACAATGAGCAGTTCTTC. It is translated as CSVDTTSVSSYNEQFF.

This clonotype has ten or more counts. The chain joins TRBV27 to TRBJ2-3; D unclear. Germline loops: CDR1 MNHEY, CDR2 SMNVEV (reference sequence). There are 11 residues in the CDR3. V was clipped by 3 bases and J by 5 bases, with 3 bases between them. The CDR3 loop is CASSFRDTQYF. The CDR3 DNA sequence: TGTGCCAGCAGTTTTAGAGATACGCAGTATTTT.

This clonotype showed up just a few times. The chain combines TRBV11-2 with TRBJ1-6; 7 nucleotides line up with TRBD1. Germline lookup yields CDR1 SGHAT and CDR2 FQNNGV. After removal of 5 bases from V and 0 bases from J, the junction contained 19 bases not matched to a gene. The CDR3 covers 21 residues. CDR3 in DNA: TGTGCCAGCAGCCGTGCAAGACCCGGGACAGTTGCTAGCTCCTATAATTCACCCCTCCACTTT. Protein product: CASSRARPGTVASSYNSPLHF. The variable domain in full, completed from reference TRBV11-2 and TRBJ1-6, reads EAGVAQSPRYKIIEKRQSVAFWCNPISGHATLYWYQQILGQGPKLLIQFQNNGVVDDSQLPKDRFSAERLKGVDSTLKIQPAKLEDSAVYLCASSRARPGTVASSYNSPLHFGNGTRLTVT.

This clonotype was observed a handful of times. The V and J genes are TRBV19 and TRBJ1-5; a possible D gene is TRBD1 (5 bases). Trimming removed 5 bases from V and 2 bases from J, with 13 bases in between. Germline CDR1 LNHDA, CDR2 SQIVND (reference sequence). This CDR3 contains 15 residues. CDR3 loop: CASSGSRGGNQPQHF. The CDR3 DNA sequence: TGTGCCAGTAGTGGGTCGAGGGGCGGCAATCAGCCCCAGCATTTT.

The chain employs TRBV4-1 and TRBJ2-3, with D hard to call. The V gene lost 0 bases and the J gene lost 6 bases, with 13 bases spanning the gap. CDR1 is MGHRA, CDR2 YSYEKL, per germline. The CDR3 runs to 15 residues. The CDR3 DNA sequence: TGCGCCAGCAGCCAAGATCGATCACCCTCCGATACGCAGTATTTT. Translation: CASSQDRSPSDTQYF.

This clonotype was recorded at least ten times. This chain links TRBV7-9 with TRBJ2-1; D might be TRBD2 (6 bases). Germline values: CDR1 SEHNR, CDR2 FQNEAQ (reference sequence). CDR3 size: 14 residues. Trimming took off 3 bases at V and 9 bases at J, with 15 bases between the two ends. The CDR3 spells CASSLEGIPGEQFF. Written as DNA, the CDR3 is TGTGCCAGCAGCTTGGAGGGCATCCCTGGTGAGCAGTTCTTC.

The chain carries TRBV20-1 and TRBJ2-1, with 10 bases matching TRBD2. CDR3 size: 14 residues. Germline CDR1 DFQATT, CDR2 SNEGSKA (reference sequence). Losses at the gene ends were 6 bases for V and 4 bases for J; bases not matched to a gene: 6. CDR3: CSAPLAGVYNEQFF. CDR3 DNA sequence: TGCAGTGCACCTCTAGCGGGAGTGTACAATGAGCAGTTCTTC.

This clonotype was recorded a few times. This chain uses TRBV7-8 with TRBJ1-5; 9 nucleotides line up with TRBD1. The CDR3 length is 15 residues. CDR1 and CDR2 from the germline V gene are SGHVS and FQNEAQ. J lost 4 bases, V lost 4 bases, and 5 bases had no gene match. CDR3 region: CASSSDGTGNQPQHF. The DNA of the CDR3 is TGTGCCAGCAGCTCTGACGGGACAGGGAATCAGCCCCAGCATTTT.

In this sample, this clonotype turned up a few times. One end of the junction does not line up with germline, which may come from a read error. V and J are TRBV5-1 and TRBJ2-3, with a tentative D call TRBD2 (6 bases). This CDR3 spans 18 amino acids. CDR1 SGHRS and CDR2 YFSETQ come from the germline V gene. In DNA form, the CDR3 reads TGTGCCAGCAGCTCGACCCCCCTAGCGACCTTAGCCGCAGATACGCAGTATTTT. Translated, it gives CASSSTPLATLAADTQYF.

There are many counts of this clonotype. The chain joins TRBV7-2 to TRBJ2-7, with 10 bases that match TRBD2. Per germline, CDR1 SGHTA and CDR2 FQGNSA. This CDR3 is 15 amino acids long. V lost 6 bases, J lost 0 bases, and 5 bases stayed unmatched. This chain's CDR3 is CASSFSGRPSYEQYF. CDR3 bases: TGTGCCAGCAGTTTTAGCGGGAGGCCCTCCTACGAGCAGTACTTC. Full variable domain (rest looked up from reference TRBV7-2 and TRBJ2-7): GAGVSQSPSNKVTEKGKDVELRCDPISGHTALYWYRQSLGQGLEFLIYFQGNSAPDKSGLPSDRFSAERTGGSVSTLTIQRTQQEDSAVYLCASSFSGRPSYEQYFGPGTRLTVT.

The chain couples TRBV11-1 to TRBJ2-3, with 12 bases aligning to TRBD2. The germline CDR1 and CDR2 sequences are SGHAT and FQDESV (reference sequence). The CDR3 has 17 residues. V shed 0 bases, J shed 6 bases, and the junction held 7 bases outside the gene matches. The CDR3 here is CASSLARTSGRRDTQYF. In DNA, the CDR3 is TGTGCCAGCAGCTTAGCGCGAACTAGCGGGAGGAGGGATACGCAGTATTTT.

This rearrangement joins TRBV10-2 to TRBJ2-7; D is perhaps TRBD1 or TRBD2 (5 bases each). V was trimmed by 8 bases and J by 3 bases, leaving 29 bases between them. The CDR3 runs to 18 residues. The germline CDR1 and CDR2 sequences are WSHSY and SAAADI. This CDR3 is CASSRRGLGQQINYEQYV. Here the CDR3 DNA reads TGCGCCAGCTCCAGACGGGGATTGGGGCAGCAAATAAACTACGAGCAGTACGTC.

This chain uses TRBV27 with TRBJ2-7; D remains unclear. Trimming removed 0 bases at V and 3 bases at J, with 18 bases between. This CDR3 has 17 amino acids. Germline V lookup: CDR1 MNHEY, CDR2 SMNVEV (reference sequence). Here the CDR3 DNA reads TGTGCCAGCAGTTTATCCAACGGAGACCGGCAACACTACGAGCAGTACTTC. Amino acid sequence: CASSLSNGDRQHYEQYF.